This T cell receptor beta chain was captured by sequencing in a study of cytomegalovirus exposure and HLA in healthy donors. Study at large: A prior analysis found about 110 million unique TCR beta sequences from some 190 million T cells. General study findings and limits: Exclusion as indistinguishable affected some V segments, including TRBV6-2 and TRBV6-3. What a later analysis reportedly showed was that an Asian-associated ancestry cluster had fewer N-insertions than the roughly 700-donor mean.

The PCR contained 60 Vbeta and 13 Jbeta primers. The data were produced by immunoSEQ multiplex PCR, yet TCRdb's version contains in-frame clones alone and is incomplete. The data show 110,000 to 150,000 clones, roughly a tenth seen once. CDR1 and CDR2 (germline): LGHNA, YSLEER. The V gene end was trimmed by 4 bases and the J gene end by 5 bases; junction bases not matched to a gene: 14. There are 19 residues in the CDR3. Comments on this clone: Its antigen is still unknown.

The rearrangement joins TRBV4-3 to TRBJ2-2, with TRBD1 identical over 12 bases. This clonotype was sampled from a male donor in good health and CMV-seronegative. Sample: PBMCs. The chain's CDR3 is CASSPRPKGQGAGTGELFF. CDR3 coding DNA: TGCGCCAGCAGCCCCCGACCGAAGGGACAGGGGGCTGGTACCGGGGAGCTGTTTTTT.